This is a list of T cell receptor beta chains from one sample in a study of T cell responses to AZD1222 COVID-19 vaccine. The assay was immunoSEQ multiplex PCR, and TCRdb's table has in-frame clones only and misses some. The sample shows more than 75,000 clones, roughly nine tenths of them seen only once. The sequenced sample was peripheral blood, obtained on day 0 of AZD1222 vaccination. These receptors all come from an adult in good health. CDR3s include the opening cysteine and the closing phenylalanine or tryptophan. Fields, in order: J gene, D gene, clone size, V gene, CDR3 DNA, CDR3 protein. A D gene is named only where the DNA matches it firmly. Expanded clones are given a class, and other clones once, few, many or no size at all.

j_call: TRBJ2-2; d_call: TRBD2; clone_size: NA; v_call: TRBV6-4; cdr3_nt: TGTGCCAGCAGTCTAGCGGGGGGTCGAACCGGGGAGCTGTTTTTT; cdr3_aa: CASSLAGGRTGELFF
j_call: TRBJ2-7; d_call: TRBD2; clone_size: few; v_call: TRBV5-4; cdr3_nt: TGTGCCAGCAGCTTCGGGCAGCGGGGGCGCTCCTACGAGCAGTACTTC; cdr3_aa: CASSFGQRGRSYEQYF
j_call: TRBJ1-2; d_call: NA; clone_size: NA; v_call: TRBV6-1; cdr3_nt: TGTGCCAGCAGTGACCCGGGAGGGTACTATGGCTACACCTTC; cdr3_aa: CASSDPGGYYGYTF
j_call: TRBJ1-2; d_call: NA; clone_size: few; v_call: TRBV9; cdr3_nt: TGTGCCAGCAGCGGAGTTAACGAGGGGACATCGTATGGCTACACCTTC; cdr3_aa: CASSGVNEGTSYGYTF
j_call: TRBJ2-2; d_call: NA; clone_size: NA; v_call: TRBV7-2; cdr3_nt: TGTGCCAGCAGCTTATGGGGAGGTTTCACCGGGGAGCTGTTTTTT; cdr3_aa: CASSLWGGFTGELFF
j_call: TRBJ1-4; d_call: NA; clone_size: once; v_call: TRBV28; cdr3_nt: TGTGCCAGCAGTTCGGGGCAGGATTATGAAAAACTGTTTTTT; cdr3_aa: CASSSGQDYEKLFF
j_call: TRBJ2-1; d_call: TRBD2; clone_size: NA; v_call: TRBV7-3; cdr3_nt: TGTGCCAGCAGCTTGGTCGGACTAGCGGGGGATGAGCAGTTCTTC; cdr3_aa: CASSLVGLAGDEQFF
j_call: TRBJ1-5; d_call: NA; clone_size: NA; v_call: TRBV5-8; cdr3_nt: TGTGCCAGCAGCTTGTACGGGGGGCACGGTCAGCCCCAGCATTTT; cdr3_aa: CASSLYGGHGQPQHF
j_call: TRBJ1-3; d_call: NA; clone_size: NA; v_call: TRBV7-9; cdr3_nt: TGTGCCAGCAGCCCCCGGACAGCGAGCCCTGGAAACACCATATATTTT; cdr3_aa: CASSPRTASPGNTIYF
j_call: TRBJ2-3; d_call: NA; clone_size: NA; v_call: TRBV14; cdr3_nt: TGTGCCAGCAGCCAAGCGTTTGTGGGGGCAGATACGCAGTATTTT; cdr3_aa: CASSQAFVGADTQYF
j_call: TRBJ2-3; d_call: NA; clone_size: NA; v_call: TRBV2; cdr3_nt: TGTGCCAGCAGTGGAGGCAGCACAGATACGCAGTATTTT; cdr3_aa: CASSGGSTDTQYF
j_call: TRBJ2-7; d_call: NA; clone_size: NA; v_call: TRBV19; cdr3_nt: TGTGCCAGTAGTATAGTTCTGGGAGTCCACGAGCAGTACTTC; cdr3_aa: CASSIVLGVHEQYF
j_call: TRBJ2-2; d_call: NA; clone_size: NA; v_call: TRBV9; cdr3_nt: TGTGCCAGCAGCGTAGGGGCAGACACCGGGGAGCTGTTTTTT; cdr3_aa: CASSVGADTGELFF
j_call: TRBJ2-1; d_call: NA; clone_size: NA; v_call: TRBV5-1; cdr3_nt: TGCGCCAGCAGCTTGGTGACAGTGAATGAGCAGTTCTTC; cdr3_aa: CASSLVTVNEQFF
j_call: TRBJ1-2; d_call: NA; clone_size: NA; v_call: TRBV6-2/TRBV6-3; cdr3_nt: TGTGCCAGCAGTTACCCCGCCTATGGCTACACCTTC; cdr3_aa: CASSYPAYGYTF
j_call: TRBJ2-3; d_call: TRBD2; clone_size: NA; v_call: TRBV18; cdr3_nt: TGTGCCAGCTCACCCGGACTAGCGGGCGGCGCAGATACGCAGTATTTT; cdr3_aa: CASSPGLAGGADTQYF
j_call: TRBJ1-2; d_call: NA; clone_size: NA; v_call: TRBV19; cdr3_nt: TGTGCCAGTAGGGAAAGATCTCATAACTATGGCTACACCTTC; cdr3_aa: CASRERSHNYGYTF
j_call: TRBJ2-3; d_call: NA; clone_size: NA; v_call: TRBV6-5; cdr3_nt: TGTGCCAGCAGTCCCCAGGGAGACAGCACAGATACGCAGTATTTT; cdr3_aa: CASSPQGDSTDTQYF
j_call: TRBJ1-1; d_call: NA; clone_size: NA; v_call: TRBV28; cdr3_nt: TGTGCCAGCAGCCTACCGGTCCCTTATCGGACTGAAGCTTTCTTT; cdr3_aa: CASSLPVPYRTEAFF
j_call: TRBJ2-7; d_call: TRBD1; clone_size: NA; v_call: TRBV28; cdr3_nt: TGTGCCAGCACCATCCCGGGACAGGGGTACGAGCAGTACTTC; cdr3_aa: CASTIPGQGYEQYF
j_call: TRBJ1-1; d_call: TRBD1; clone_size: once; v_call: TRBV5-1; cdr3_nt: TGCGCCAGCAGCCGGGACAGGGCAAACACTGAAGCTTTCTTT; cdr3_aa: CASSRDRANTEAFF
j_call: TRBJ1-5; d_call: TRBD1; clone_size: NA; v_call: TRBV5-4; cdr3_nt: TGTGCCAGCAGCCTACAGGGGGGTTGGCCCCAGCATTTT; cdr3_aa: CASSLQGGWPQHF
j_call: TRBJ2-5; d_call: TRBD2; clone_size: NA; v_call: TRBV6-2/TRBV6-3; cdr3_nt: TGTGCCAGCAGTTCACTAGCGCAACGGGAGACCCAGTACTTC; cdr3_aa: CASSSLAQRETQYF
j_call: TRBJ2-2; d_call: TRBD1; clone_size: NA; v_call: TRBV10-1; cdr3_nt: TGCGCCAGCAGTGCGAACAGGGGAATGAACACCGGGGAGCTGTTTTTT; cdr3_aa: CASSANRGMNTGELFF
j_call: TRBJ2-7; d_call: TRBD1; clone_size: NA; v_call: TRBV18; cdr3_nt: TGTGCCAGCTCACCAGGCACAGGGGTGCGGGAGCAGTACTTC; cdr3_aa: CASSPGTGVREQYF
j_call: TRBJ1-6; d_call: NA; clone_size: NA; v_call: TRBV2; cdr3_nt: TGTGCCAGCATCCTAGGGGTTGATTCACCCCTCCACTTT; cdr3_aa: CASILGVDSPLHF
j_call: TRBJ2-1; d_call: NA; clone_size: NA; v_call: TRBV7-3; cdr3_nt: TGTGCCAGCAGCTTCGCCCCGTCAACAAGTGAGCAGTTCTTC; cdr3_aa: CASSFAPSTSEQFF
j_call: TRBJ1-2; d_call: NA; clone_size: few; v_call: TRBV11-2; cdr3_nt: TGTGCCAGCAGCTTGACAGGTTACGGCTACACCTTC; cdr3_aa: CASSLTGYGYTF
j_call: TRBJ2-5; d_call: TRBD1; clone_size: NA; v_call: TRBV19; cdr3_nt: TGTGCCAGTACTCTTAAAGGACAGGGGTTAGAGACCCAGTACTTC; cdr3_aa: CASTLKGQGLETQYF
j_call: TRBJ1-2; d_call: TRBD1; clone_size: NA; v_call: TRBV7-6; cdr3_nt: TGTGCCAGCAGCTTCAGTCAGGGGGCAATTGACTATGGCTACACCTTC; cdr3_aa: CASSFSQGAIDYGYTF
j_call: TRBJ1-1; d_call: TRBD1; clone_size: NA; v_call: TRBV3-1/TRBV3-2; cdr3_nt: TGTGCCAGCAGCCAACCGGACAGGGAGTACACTGAAGCTTTCTTT; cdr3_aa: CASSQPDREYTEAFF
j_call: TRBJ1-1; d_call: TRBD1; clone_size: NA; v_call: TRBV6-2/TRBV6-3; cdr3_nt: TGTGCCAGCAGTTACCTCCTCGACAGGGTAGGGAACACTGAAGCTTTCTTT; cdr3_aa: CASSYLLDRVGNTEAFF
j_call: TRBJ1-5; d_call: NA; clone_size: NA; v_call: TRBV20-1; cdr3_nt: TGCAGTGCTAGTGTGAGATATAGCAATCAGCCCCAGCATTTT; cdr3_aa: CSASVRYSNQPQHF
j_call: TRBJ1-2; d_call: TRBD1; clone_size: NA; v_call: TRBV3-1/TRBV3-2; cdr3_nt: TGTGCCAGCAGCGATACAGGGGTTGCCTATGGCTACACCTTC; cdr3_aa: CASSDTGVAYGYTF
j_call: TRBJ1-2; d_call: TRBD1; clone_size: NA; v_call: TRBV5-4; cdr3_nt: TGTGCCAGCAGCTCTACAGGGGGCCACTATGGCTACACCTTC; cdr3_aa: CASSSTGGHYGYTF
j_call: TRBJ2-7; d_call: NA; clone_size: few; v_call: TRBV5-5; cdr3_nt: TGTGCCAGCAGCCGGGACCCCCAGGGTGCCTACGAGCAGTACTTC; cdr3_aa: CASSRDPQGAYEQYF
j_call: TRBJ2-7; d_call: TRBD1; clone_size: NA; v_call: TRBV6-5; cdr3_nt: TGTGCCACCCGACAGGGGTCCTACGAGCAGTACTTC; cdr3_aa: CATRQGSYEQYF
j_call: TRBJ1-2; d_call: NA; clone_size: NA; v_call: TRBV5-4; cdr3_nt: TGTGCCAGCAGCTCGCAGTCCCGGCGGGACTATGGCTACACCTTC; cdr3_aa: CASSSQSRRDYGYTF
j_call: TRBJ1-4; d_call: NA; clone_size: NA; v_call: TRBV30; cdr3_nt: TGTGCCTGGAGTCTTGGTAATGAAAAACTGTTTTTT; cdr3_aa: CAWSLGNEKLFF
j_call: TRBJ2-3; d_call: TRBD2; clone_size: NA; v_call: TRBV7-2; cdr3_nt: TGTGCCAGCAGCTTAGCCGGGACTAACACAGATACGCAGTATTTT; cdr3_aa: CASSLAGTNTDTQYF
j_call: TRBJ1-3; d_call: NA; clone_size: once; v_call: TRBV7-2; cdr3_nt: TGTGCCAGCACCACTAACGGAGGGGTTGGAAACACCATATATTTT; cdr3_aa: CASTTNGGVGNTIYF
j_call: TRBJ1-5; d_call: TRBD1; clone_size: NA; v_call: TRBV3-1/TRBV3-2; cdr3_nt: TGTGCCAGCAGCCCCACCCGACAGGGGAATCAGCCCCAGCATTTT; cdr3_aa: CASSPTRQGNQPQHF
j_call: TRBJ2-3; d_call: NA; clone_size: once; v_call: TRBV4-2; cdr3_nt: TGTGCCAGCAGCCAAAGAGCCACAGATACGCAGTATTTT; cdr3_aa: CASSQRATDTQYF
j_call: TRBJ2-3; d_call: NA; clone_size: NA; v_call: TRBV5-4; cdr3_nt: TGTGCCAGCAGCTTGGGAGGCGGTCGCGGAGATACGCAGTATTTT; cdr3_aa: CASSLGGGRGDTQYF
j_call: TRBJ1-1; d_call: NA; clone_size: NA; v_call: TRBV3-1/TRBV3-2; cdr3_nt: TGTGCCAGCACTCCGTCAGGGGCTGGCACTGAAGCTTTCTTT; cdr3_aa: CASTPSGAGTEAFF
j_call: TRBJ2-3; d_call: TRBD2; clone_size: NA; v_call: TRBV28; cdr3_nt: TGTGCCAGCAGTTTTGGACTAGCGGGGGACAGCACAGATACGCAGTATTTT; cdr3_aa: CASSFGLAGDSTDTQYF
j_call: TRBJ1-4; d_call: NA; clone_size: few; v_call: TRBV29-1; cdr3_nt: TGCAGCGTCCCTGGGGGAGGGAGCGAAAAACTGTTTTTT; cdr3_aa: CSVPGGGSEKLFF
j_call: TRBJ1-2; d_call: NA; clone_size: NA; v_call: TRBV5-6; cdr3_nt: TGTGCCAGCAGCTTGGAGGGTAACTATGGCTACACCTTC; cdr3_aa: CASSLEGNYGYTF
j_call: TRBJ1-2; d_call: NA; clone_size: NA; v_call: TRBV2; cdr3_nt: TGTGCCAGCAGTGAAGACGTAGTCTATGGCTACACCTTC; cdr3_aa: CASSEDVVYGYTF
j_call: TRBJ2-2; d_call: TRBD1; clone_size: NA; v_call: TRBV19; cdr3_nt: TGTGCCAGTAGTTTGGGGACGGGACAGGGGTGGACCGGGGAGCTGTTTTTT; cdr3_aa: CASSLGTGQGWTGELFF
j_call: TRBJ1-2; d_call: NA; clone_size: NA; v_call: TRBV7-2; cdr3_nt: TGTGCCAGCAGCTCCCTAGGCTATGGCTACACCTTC; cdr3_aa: CASSSLGYGYTF
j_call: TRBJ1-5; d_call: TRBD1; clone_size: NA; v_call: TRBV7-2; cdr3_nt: TGTGCCAGCAGTTACAGGGGAAATCAGCCCCAGCATTTT; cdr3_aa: CASSYRGNQPQHF
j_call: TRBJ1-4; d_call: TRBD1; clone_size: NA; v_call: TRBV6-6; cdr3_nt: TGTGCCAGCATCAATGCAGGGGGCGATGAAAAACTGTTTTTT; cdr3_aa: CASINAGGDEKLFF
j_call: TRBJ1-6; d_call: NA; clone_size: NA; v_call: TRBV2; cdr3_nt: TGTGCCAGCAGCGACCGTCCGTTCCCCCTCCACTTT; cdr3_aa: CASSDRPFPLHF
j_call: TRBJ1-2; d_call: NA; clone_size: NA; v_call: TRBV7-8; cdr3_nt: TGTGCCAGCAGTTTAGGGGAGGGCGGGTATGGCTACACCTTC; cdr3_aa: CASSLGEGGYGYTF
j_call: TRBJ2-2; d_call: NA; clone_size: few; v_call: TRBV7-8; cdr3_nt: TGTGCCAGCAGCTTAGGGACAGGCGGGAGCGGGGAGCTGTTTTTT; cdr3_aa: CASSLGTGGSGELFF
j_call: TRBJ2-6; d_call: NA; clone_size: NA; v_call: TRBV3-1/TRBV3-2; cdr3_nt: TGTGCCAGCAGCCAGACAGGCCGCTCTGGGGCCAACGTCCTGACTTTC; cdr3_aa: CASSQTGRSGANVLTF
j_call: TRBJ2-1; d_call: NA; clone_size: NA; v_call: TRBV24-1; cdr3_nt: TGTGCCACCAGTGGCACAACCGGGCCTGGCGGCAATGAGCAGTTCTTC; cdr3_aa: CATSGTTGPGGNEQFF